The 20 T cell receptor beta chains listed next were all sequenced from one sample in a study of blood T cells in healthy people across ages. With a J-beta primer mix and a sample-barcoded 5' primer, a second PCR ran 7 to 11 cycles. MiXCR, run by TCRdb on the 5' RACE reads, gives a single entry per CDR3 protein. The sample carries 380,000 or so distinct CDR3 sequences, about 55% recorded once. The sample taken for sequencing was blood. The receptors shown here come from a man aged 60-69 years in good health.

This clonotype was seen a handful of times. V usage is TRBV5-1 and J usage is TRBJ2-7; D may match TRBD1 or TRBD2 (5 bases each). The CDR3 runs to 13 residues. The germline V gene encodes CDR1 SGHRS and CDR2 YFSETQ. Trimming pared 0 bases from V and 6 bases from J, leaving 10 bases between. The CDR3 nucleotides read TGCGCCAGCAGCTTGGTGTCGGGACCCGAGCAGTACTTC. Translation gives CASSLVSGPEQYF.

The J gene is TRBJ2-1, the V gene TRBV6-1, with 7 bases identical to TRBD1. Trimming removed 8 bases from V and 7 bases from J; junction bases left unmatched: 5. Germline V lookup: CDR1 MNHNS, CDR2 SASEGT. This CDR3 is 12 amino acids long. CDR3 sequence reads: CASGPRGNEQFF. CDR3 coding DNA: TGTGCCAGCGGTCCCAGGGGGAATGAGCAGTTCTTC.

The chain employs TRBV11-1 and TRBJ1-2, with D possibly matching TRBD1 (6 bases). Germline V gene lookup returns CDR1 SGHAT and CDR2 FQDESV (reference sequence). V lost 0 bases to trimming and J lost 4 bases, with 12 bases between them. The CDR3 has 15 residues. CDR3 DNA sequence: TGTGCCAGCAGCTTAGCCATTGGGGGCCGCTATGGCTACACCTTC. Protein product: CASSLAIGGRYGYTF.

V gene TRBV5-1 combines with J gene TRBJ2-1, with D possibly matching TRBD2 (7 bases). The CDR3 length is 15 residues. The ends were cut back, 1 base at V and 7 bases at J, with 15 bases in the middle. Germline V lookup: CDR1 SGHRS, CDR2 YFSETQ. CDR3 protein: CASSLRGGAENEQFF. CDR3 nucleotides: TGCGCCAGCAGCTTGAGGGGGGGGGCTGAGAATGAGCAGTTCTTC.

The chain has TRBV28 and TRBJ2-5; D gene ambiguous. This CDR3 has 12 amino acids. V lost 6 bases, J lost 5 bases, and 10 bases lay in between. CDR1 MDHEN and CDR2 SYDVKM come from the germline V gene. DNA for the CDR3: TGTGCCAGCAGATCGATTCGGGAGACCCAGTACTTC. It is translated as CASRSIRETQYF.

This clonotype was found once. A junction end diverges from the germline sequence, so it may reflect a read error. V is TRBV20-1 and J is TRBJ2-5; tentatively, D is TRBD1 or TRBD2 (6 bases each). From germline, CDR1 is DFQATT and CDR2 SNEGSKA (reference sequence). The CDR3 is made up of 15 amino acids. The chain's CDR3 is CSTRDWSGAQETQYF. Here the CDR3 DNA reads TGCAGTACTAGAGATTGGTCGGGGGCCCAAGAGACCCAGTACTTC.

CDR3 sequence reads: CASSPIIGTGRRSSGANVLTF. CDR3 sequence (DNA): TGTGCCAGCAGTCCCATAATCGGGACAGGCCGTAGGAGCTCTGGGGCCAACGTCCTGACTTTC. The chain combines TRBV28 with TRBJ2-6, with TRBD1 matching over 8 bases. This CDR3 is built from 21 residues. Germline V lookup: CDR1 MDHEN, CDR2 SYDVKM. V dropped 5 bases and J dropped 0; count of bases not matched to a gene: 18.

V is TRBV7-3 and J is TRBJ2-5; D remains ambiguous. Germline loops: CDR1 SGHTA, CDR2 FQGTGA. V lost 1 base to trimming and J lost 3 bases, with 6 bases between them. This CDR3 contains 13 residues. CDR3 DNA: TGTGCCAGCAGCTTAATTCTCAAAGAGACCCAGTACTTC. It encodes CASSLILKETQYF.

The chain uses TRBV20-1 and TRBJ2-7; no firm D call. Germline assignment: CDR1 DFQATT and CDR2 SNEGSKA (reference sequence). Trimming took 1 base from V and 5 from J, leaving 15 bases between them. This CDR3 region has 14 residues. As DNA, the CDR3 is TGCAGTGCTAGAGCCCCGGGTCCCCCTGACGAGCAGTACTTC. Encoded protein: CSARAPGPPDEQYF.

The gene calls are TRBV20-1 and TRBJ2-5; D is ambiguous. Germline-derived CDR1 and CDR2 are DFQATT and SNEGSKA (reference sequence). The V gene lost 0 bases and the J gene lost 5 bases, with 16 bases spanning the gap. This CDR3 comprises 15 residues. In DNA form, the CDR3 reads TGCAGTGCTAGAGATCGCACGGTGGCGGTTGAGACCCAGTACTTC. It encodes CSARDRTVAVETQYF.

This clonotype was detected only a few times. The V gene is TRBV30, the J gene TRBJ2-7, with D possibly TRBD2 on 5 matching bases. From germline, CDR1 is GTSNPN and CDR2 SVGIG (reference sequence). Trimming left V 4 bases short and J 0 bases short, with 13 bases between. The CDR3 runs to 14 residues. The CDR3 bases are TGTGCCTGGACCGGACTCTTGAGCTCCTACGAGCAGTACTTC. This sequence encodes CAWTGLLSSYEQYF.

This clonotype came up a few times. The CDR3 sequence: CASSIPAGETQYF. The CDR3 DNA reads as TGTGCCAGCAGTATTCCCGCGGGAGAGACCCAGTACTTC. The V gene is TRBV28, the J gene TRBJ2-5; perhaps TRBD2 as D (5 bases). The CDR3 covers 13 residues. Trimming took off 5 bases at V and 4 bases at J, with 11 bases between the two ends. The V gene's germline CDR1 is MDHEN and CDR2 SYDVKM.

This clonotype was recorded many times. CDR3 amino acids: CASSEDRGLAKNIQYF. CDR3 DNA: TGTGCCAGCAGTGAGGACAGGGGACTAGCCAAAAACATTCAGTACTTC. The chain has TRBV2 and TRBJ2-4; 9 nucleotides agree with TRBD1. Germline V gene sequence: CDR1 SNHLY, CDR2 FYNNEI. The CDR3 extends over 16 amino acids. Trimming took 3 bases from V and 0 from J; bases not matched to a gene: 3.

The chain employs TRBV6-1 and TRBJ2-7; possibly TRBD2 for D (7 bases). Per germline, CDR1 MNHNS and CDR2 SASEGT. With 8 bases removed from V and 6 bases from J, the gap between germline ends came to 20 bases. There are 14 residues in the CDR3. CDR3 nucleotide sequence: TGTGCCAGCTATCCCGGGGGGCGACGGGTCGAGCAGTACTTC. It yields the protein CASYPGGRRVEQYF.

This clonotype was seen a single time. The V and J genes are TRBV27 and TRBJ2-3; 10 bases are shared with TRBD2. The CDR3 spans 14 residues. The V gene end was trimmed by 5 bases and the J gene end by 10 bases; junction bases not matched to a gene: 9. Germline V lookup: CDR1 MNHEY, CDR2 SMNVEV (reference sequence). The DNA for the CDR3 is TGTGCCAGCAGTGGGTTAGCGGGAGGTGGGGCGCAGTATTTT. Protein sequence: CASSGLAGGGAQYF.

This clonotype has more than one count but fewer than ten. This chain connects TRBV6-5 to TRBJ2-7; 7 bases are a match to TRBD1. Germline CDR1 MNHEY, CDR2 SVGAGI. Losses at the gene ends were 6 bases for V and 0 bases for J; bases not matched to a gene: 8. CDR3 length: 15 amino acids. The CDR3 protein is CASRTTGSRSYEQYF. Written as DNA, the CDR3 is TGTGCCAGCAGAACGACAGGGTCGCGCTCCTACGAGCAGTACTTC.

This clonotype was detected a few times. The genes are TRBV5-1 and TRBJ2-5, with TRBD1 matching over 10 bases. After removal of 4 bases from V and 2 bases from J, the junction contained 8 bases not matched to a gene. The CDR3 totals 16 residues. Germline V CDR1 and CDR2: SGHRS, YFSETQ. CDR3 sequence reads: CASSPEGTGDQETQYF. DNA for the CDR3: TGCGCCAGCAGCCCGGAGGGGACAGGGGATCAAGAGACCCAGTACTTC.

The J gene is TRBJ1-6, the V gene TRBV4-3; the D gene is possibly TRBD1 (5 bases). CDR1 LGHNA and CDR2 YSLEER come from the germline V gene. Between the trimmed V and J ends, which lost 1 base and 1 base, there was a span of 14 bases. The CDR3 covers 18 residues. In DNA form, the CDR3 reads TGCGCCAGCAGCCAAGTGTCGGGGGTCGGGTCCTATAATTCACCCCTCCACTTT. Its translation is CASSQVSGVGSYNSPLHF.

This clonotype was counted only a few times. The genes are TRBV5-1 and TRBJ2-1; possibly TRBD2 for D (6 bases). V was shortened by 4 bases and J by 8 bases, with 13 bases between the two germline ends. Germline CDR1 and CDR2: SGHRS and YFSETQ. The CDR3 has 13 amino acids. As DNA, the CDR3 is TGCGCCAGCAGCCTCTTGGGGGACTATGAGCAGTTCTTC. It encodes CASSLLGDYEQFF. The entire variable domain, with the rest obtained from reference TRBV5-1 and TRBJ2-1, is as follows: KAGVTQTPRYLIKTRGQQVTLSCSPISGHRSVSWYQQTPGQGLQFLFEYFSETQRNKGNFPGRFSGRQFSNSRSEMNVSTLELGDSALYLCASSLLGDYEQFFGPGTRLTVL.

The chain is built from TRBV6-5 and TRBJ2-1; possibly TRBD2 for D (6 bases). Per the germline V gene, CDR1 is MNHEY and CDR2 is SVGAGI. V was cut by 6 bases and J by 3 bases, with 15 bases left in between. The CDR3 is made up of 15 amino acids. This CDR3 reads CASRTLGLGYNEQFF. For the CDR3, the DNA is TGTGCCAGCAGGACCTTGGGACTCGGCTACAATGAGCAGTTCTTC.